This is a list of T cell receptor beta chains from one sample in a study of blood T cell repertoires in COVID-19. TCRdb keeps only in-frame clones here, not all; method: immunoSEQ multiplex PCR. The sample records under 250,000 clones, roughly 80% being singletons. The sequenced sample was PBMCs or T cells enriched from blood (not recorded which). The source is a man aged 55 to 70 who had recovered from COVID-19. Each CDR3 is given with its conserved first and last residue. Fields, in order: CDR3 DNA, CDR3 protein, J gene, V gene, clone size, D gene. A D gene is named only where the DNA matches it firmly. Not every row has a clone size; where given, it reads once, few, many or a size class.

cdr3_nt: TGTGCCAGCAGTACTACCCGACTAGCGGGGGTTCGAGAGACCCAGTACTTC
cdr3_aa: CASSTTRLAGVRETQYF
j_call: TRBJ2-5
v_call: TRBV2
clone_size: once
d_call: TRBD2

cdr3_nt: TGTGCCAGTAGTATAGGGAGAGGATCGAACACCGGGGAGCTGTTTTTT
cdr3_aa: CASSIGRGSNTGELFF
j_call: TRBJ2-2
v_call: TRBV19
clone_size: .
d_call: .

cdr3_nt: TGTGCCAGCAGCCCGTACTTGGGAGGGTACGAGCAGTACTTC
cdr3_aa: CASSPYLGGYEQYF
j_call: TRBJ2-7
v_call: TRBV11-3
clone_size: .
d_call: TRBD2

cdr3_nt: TGTGCCAGCAGCCAGACAGGGTATGAGCAGTTCTTC
cdr3_aa: CASSQTGYEQFF
j_call: TRBJ2-1
v_call: TRBV3-1/TRBV3-2
clone_size: many
d_call: TRBD1

cdr3_nt: TGTGCCAGCAGCTTAGGAGACTACCTGAACACTGAAGCTTTCTTT
cdr3_aa: CASSLGDYLNTEAFF
j_call: TRBJ1-1
v_call: TRBV7-6
clone_size: .
d_call: .

cdr3_nt: TGTGCCAGTGGGAAGGGGGCGAACTATGGCTACACCTTC
cdr3_aa: CASGKGANYGYTF
j_call: TRBJ1-2
v_call: TRBV6-5
clone_size: .
d_call: TRBD1

cdr3_nt: TGTGCCAGCAGCGGACAGGGACACACTGAAGCTTTCTTT
cdr3_aa: CASSGQGHTEAFF
j_call: TRBJ1-1
v_call: TRBV7-3
clone_size: .
d_call: TRBD1

cdr3_nt: TGTGCCAGCAGCCAATTCACTGGGTCTATCGTGACAGCACTCTCCTTCACTGAAGCTTTCTTT
cdr3_aa: CASSQFTGSIVTALSFTEAFF
j_call: TRBJ1-1
v_call: TRBV4-2
clone_size: few
d_call: .

cdr3_nt: TGTGCCACCGGGGGGGGGAAGGACACTGAAGCTTTCTTT
cdr3_aa: CATGGGKDTEAFF
j_call: TRBJ1-1
v_call: TRBV18
clone_size: .
d_call: .

cdr3_nt: TGTGCCAGCAGCCAAGTAACCGGGACAGGATCTAGAGAGACCCAGTACTTC
cdr3_aa: CASSQVTGTGSRETQYF
j_call: TRBJ2-5
v_call: TRBV3-1/TRBV3-2
clone_size: .
d_call: TRBD1

cdr3_nt: TGTGCCAGCAGCGTAGGCCTAGCGGGGGACCGGGAGCAGTACTTC
cdr3_aa: CASSVGLAGDREQYF
j_call: TRBJ2-7
v_call: TRBV11-2
clone_size: .
d_call: TRBD2

cdr3_nt: TGTGCTAGCAGCCAGGGGGACAGTAACACCGGGGAGCTGTTTTTT
cdr3_aa: CASSQGDSNTGELFF
j_call: TRBJ2-2
v_call: TRBV7-7
clone_size: few
d_call: TRBD1

cdr3_nt: TGTGCCAGCTCACCACGAGGGAACACCGGGGAGCTGTTTTTT
cdr3_aa: CASSPRGNTGELFF
j_call: TRBJ2-2
v_call: TRBV18
clone_size: few
d_call: .

cdr3_nt: TGTGCCAGTAGCGATTCATCACCGACTAGCGCGGAGACCCAGTACTTC
cdr3_aa: CASSDSSPTSAETQYF
j_call: TRBJ2-5
v_call: TRBV19
clone_size: .
d_call: TRBD2

cdr3_nt: TGTGCCAGTAGTATGGACACCGAACCTGGAAACACCATATATTTT
cdr3_aa: CASSMDTEPGNTIYF
j_call: TRBJ1-3
v_call: TRBV19
clone_size: .
d_call: .

cdr3_nt: TGTGCCAGCAGCCAAGACCCTAGCGGGGGGGCTTATGATACGCAGTATTTT
cdr3_aa: CASSQDPSGGAYDTQYF
j_call: TRBJ2-3
v_call: TRBV3-1/TRBV3-2
clone_size: .
d_call: TRBD2

cdr3_nt: TGTGCCAGCAGTTACCGGGGTCATGAAAAACTGTTTTTT
cdr3_aa: CASSYRGHEKLFF
j_call: TRBJ1-4
v_call: TRBV6-6
clone_size: once
d_call: .

cdr3_nt: TGTGCCAGCAGTTACTCGTTCGGGTTCTATGGCTACACCTTC
cdr3_aa: CASSYSFGFYGYTF
j_call: TRBJ1-2
v_call: TRBV6-5
clone_size: few
d_call: .

cdr3_nt: TGTGCCAGTAGTATAGGGCCGGCCGGGAGCTATGGCTACACCTTC
cdr3_aa: CASSIGPAGSYGYTF
j_call: TRBJ1-2
v_call: TRBV19
clone_size: .
d_call: .

cdr3_nt: TGTGCCAACCAGAAAACGAACACCGGGGAGCTGTTTTTT
cdr3_aa: CANQKTNTGELFF
j_call: TRBJ2-2
v_call: TRBV12-3/TRBV12-4
clone_size: .
d_call: .

cdr3_nt: TGTGCCAGCAGCTTGGAAGGGGTTCAAGAGACCCAGTACTTC
cdr3_aa: CASSLEGVQETQYF
j_call: TRBJ2-5
v_call: TRBV5-6
clone_size: .
d_call: .

cdr3_nt: TGTGCCAGCAGCGCGATTGGGGGGGGCAGCTCCTACAATGAGCAGTTCTTC
cdr3_aa: CASSAIGGGSSYNEQFF
j_call: TRBJ2-1
v_call: TRBV7-8
clone_size: once
d_call: .

cdr3_nt: TGTGCCAGCAGTGAACAGGGACAGGTTTTCTACGAGCAGTACTTC
cdr3_aa: CASSEQGQVFYEQYF
j_call: TRBJ2-7
v_call: TRBV2
clone_size: .
d_call: TRBD1

cdr3_nt: TGTGCCAGTAGTTTTGGACAGGAAGGCTATGGCTACACCTTC
cdr3_aa: CASSFGQEGYGYTF
j_call: TRBJ1-2
v_call: TRBV19
clone_size: .
d_call: TRBD1

cdr3_nt: TGTGCCAGCAGTGGCCAGGGCCCCTCCTACGAGCAGTACTTC
cdr3_aa: CASSGQGPSYEQYF
j_call: TRBJ2-7
v_call: TRBV2
clone_size: .
d_call: .

cdr3_nt: TGTGCCAGCTCACCAGGGATAGGGGATCAGCCCCAGCATTTT
cdr3_aa: CASSPGIGDQPQHF
j_call: TRBJ1-5
v_call: TRBV18
clone_size: .
d_call: .

cdr3_nt: TGTGCCATCAGTGGCGGGACTAGCGGGGGGGCAGGGGAGACCCAGTACTTC
cdr3_aa: CAISGGTSGGAGETQYF
j_call: TRBJ2-5
v_call: TRBV10-3
clone_size: .
d_call: TRBD2

cdr3_nt: TGTGCCAGCAGCGTAGTTCCAGGGAATTCACCCCTCCACTTT
cdr3_aa: CASSVVPGNSPLHF
j_call: TRBJ1-6
v_call: TRBV9
clone_size: .
d_call: .

cdr3_nt: TGTGCCAGCAGCGCACGACAGGGTCGCTACGAGCAGTACTTC
cdr3_aa: CASSARQGRYEQYF
j_call: TRBJ2-7
v_call: TRBV11-2
clone_size: .
d_call: TRBD1

cdr3_nt: TGTGCCAGCAGCTTAGGTTACCAGATCTACTATGGCTACACCTTC
cdr3_aa: CASSLGYQIYYGYTF
j_call: TRBJ1-2
v_call: TRBV7-8
clone_size: .
d_call: .

cdr3_nt: TGTGCCAGCAGCAAAGGACTAGCGGACACAGATACGCAGTATTTT
cdr3_aa: CASSKGLADTDTQYF
j_call: TRBJ2-3
v_call: TRBV7-2
clone_size: .
d_call: TRBD2

cdr3_nt: TGCGCCAGCAGCTTGGTTCTAGCGGGGGGTGTTACGGGGACAGATACGCAGTATTTT
cdr3_aa: CASSLVLAGGVTGTDTQYF
j_call: TRBJ2-3
v_call: TRBV5-1
clone_size: few
d_call: TRBD2

cdr3_nt: TGTGCCAGCAGTAAGGGGGCTCGGGAGACCCAGTACTTC
cdr3_aa: CASSKGARETQYF
j_call: TRBJ2-5
v_call: TRBV6-2/TRBV6-3
clone_size: .
d_call: TRBD1